The clone carrying this T cell receptor beta chain was picked up many times. The sample belongs to a study of CD8+CD57+ T cells in acquired aplastic anemia. Profiling of TCR beta VDJ combinations and CDR3 sequences used genomic DNA as template. TCRdb re-called the reads through MiXCR, storing one row per CDR3 protein. Of tens of thousands of distinct CDR3 sequences listed, under 80% are singletons. Sequencing was done on patients that had shown CD8+CD57+ cell expansion by flow cytometry. Severe acquired aplastic anemia affected all patients. The CDR3 totals 15 residues. The V gene lost 2 bases and the J gene lost 4 bases, with 13 bases spanning the gap. Germline V gives CDR1 SGHTA, CDR2 FQGTGA.

The TCR sequence derives from a human donor with aplastic anemia. Input material: sorted CD4+, CD8+, or CD8+CD57+ T cells (not recorded which) from PBMCs. The chain joins TRBV7-3 to TRBJ2-3; D gene uncertain. Here the CDR3 reads CASSLGLSWADTQYF. The DNA of the CDR3 is TGTGCCAGCAGCTTAGGGCTTTCTTGGGCAGATACGCAGTATTTT.